This T cell receptor beta chain stems from a study of blood T cell repertoires in COVID-19. In the source study's methods: Reference gene primer amplification gave nucleated cell count estimates. Generated by immunoSEQ multiplex PCR, the TCRdb table keeps only in-frame clones and is missing some. V and J calls and clone size follow that table, whereas D and trimming were derived from the DNA. The table includes under 90,000 clones, over 75% detected once. The germline CDR1 and CDR2 sequences are LNHDA and SQIVND (reference sequence). With V trimmed by 4 bases and J by 5 bases, 11 bases remained unmatched. CDR3 size: 16 residues.

The chain uses TRBV19 and TRBJ2-7; TRBD1 aligns across 10 bases. The sequenced material came from peripheral blood. This receptor was taken from a woman of 80 years or more with active or convalescent COVID-19. The CDR3 here is CASSRTGTGDFHEQYF. The CDR3 DNA follows: TGTGCCAGTAGTAGAACCGGGACAGGGGACTTCCACGAGCAGTACTTC. Full variable domain (rest looked up from reference TRBV19 and TRBJ2-7): DGGITQSPKYLFRKEGQNVTLSCEQNLNHDAMYWYRQDPGQGLRLIYYSQIVNDFQKGDIAEGYSVSREKKESFPLTVTSAQKNPTAFYLCASSRTGTGDFHEQYFGPGTRLTVT.